The clone carrying this T cell receptor (beta chain) has just a few counts. Its cognate antigen is unknown. This sample was taken from a study of T cells in Graves' hyperthyroidism and ophthalmopathy. Notes on the study in general: Stable hyperthyroidism was told apart from ophthalmopathy by a model built on 13 V-J features.

V was pared by 4 bases and J by 1 base, with 8 bases of the junction left unmatched. Per the germline V gene, CDR1 is SGDLS and CDR2 is YYNGEE. The CDR3 runs to 19 residues. 10 ml fresh peripheral blood yielded the PBMCs. Amplification of TCR beta CDR3 regions was performed using RNA transcripts as template. The study used the HTBI primer set for a first-round RT-PCR of the TCR CDR3. TCRdb re-analysed the multiplex PCR reads in MiXCR, keeping a single row per CDR3 protein. This table has 300,000 to 350,000 distinct CDR3 sequences, over 20% appearing once. The material sequenced was blood. The TCR comes from a woman between 45 and 60 years old with Graves' hyperthyroidism. The chain carries TRBV9 and TRBJ2-2, with TRBD2 identical over 15 bases. CDR3 sequence reads: CASSSRTSGRAVNTGELFF. CDR3 nucleotides: TGTGCCAGCAGCTCCCGGACTAGCGGGAGGGCTGTGAACACCGGGGAGCTGTTTTTT.